The 22 T cell receptor beta chains below all came from one sample that was sequenced in a study of blood T cell repertoires in COVID-19. Measured with immunoSEQ multiplex PCR; TCRdb has only the in-frame clones, and not every one. This table holds some 270,000 clones, roughly 89% found once. The sample taken for sequencing was peripheral blood. The source is a woman aged 40 to 49 who had recovered from COVID-19.

The J gene is TRBJ1-2, the V gene TRBV10-3; TRBD1 matches at 7 bases. CDR1 is ENHRY, CDR2 SYGVKD, per germline. The CDR3 spans 15 residues. Trimming cost V 6 bases and J 2 bases; bases outside gene matches: 9. The CDR3 spells CAIRPGQNSNYGYTF. DNA of the CDR3: TGTGCCATCAGGCCGGGACAGAACTCAAACTATGGCTACACCTTC.

This clone was seen only a few times. The chain uses TRBV5-6 and TRBJ2-6; 10 nucleotides agree with TRBD1. The germline V gene encodes CDR1 SGHDT and CDR2 YYEEEE. CDR3 length: 15 amino acids. V gave up 0 bases and J gave up 11 bases; unmatched junction bases: 5. CDR3 DNA sequence: TGTGCCAGCAGCTTGGAGGGACAGGGGCCCCACGTCCTGACTTTC. Translated, it gives CASSLEGQGPHVLTF.

The rearrangement joins TRBV7-6 to TRBJ1-1, with D possibly being TRBD1 (5 bases). The CDR3 consists of 14 residues. Germline values: CDR1 SGHVS, CDR2 FNYEAQ. Trimming cost V 2 bases and J 7 bases, with 14 bases left between them. CDR3 amino acids: CASSLTAGRDEAFF. The CDR3 DNA is TGTGCCAGCAGCTTAACGGCAGGGCGTGATGAAGCTTTCTTT.

The chain is built from TRBV3-1 (or the pseudogene TRBV3-2) and TRBJ2-3, with D hard to call. This CDR3 contains 13 residues. V lost 4 bases and J 5 bases, leaving 10 bases between the germline ends. Germline values: CDR1 LGHDT, CDR2 YNNKEL (reference sequence). The CDR3 region is CASSPPMRDTQYF. The CDR3 DNA reads as TGTGCCAGCAGCCCCCCTATGAGAGATACGCAGTATTTT.

The chain has TRBV29-1 and TRBJ2-7; 8 bases are shared with TRBD1. Germline CDR1 is SQVTM and CDR2 is ANQGSEA. The CDR3 runs 14 residues. The V and J ends lost 4 bases and 6 bases, in that order; junction bases with no gene match: 11. The CDR3 coding sequence is TGCAGCGTTGCTCACTCGGACAGGGATTCCGAGCAGTACTTC. It translates to CSVAHSDRDSEQYF.

V is TRBV7-9 and J is TRBJ1-6; 9 bases fit TRBD1. This CDR3 has 18 amino acids. The junction had 17 bases not matched to a gene; V was cut back by 4 bases and J by 10 bases. CDR1 SEHNR and CDR2 FQNEAQ come from the germline V gene (reference sequence). The CDR3 nucleotides read TGTGCCAGCAGCTCAAACAGGGGGCGTCGCAAGGGGCGATCACCCCTCCACTTT. As protein: CASSSNRGRRKGRSPLHF. Filled out from reference TRBV7-9 and TRBJ1-6, the complete variable domain reads DTGVSQNPRHKITKRGQNVTFRCDPISEHNRLYWYRQTLGQGPEFLTYFQNEAQLEKSRLLSDRFSAERPKGSFSTLEIQRTEQGDSAMYLCASSSNRGRRKGRSPLHFGNGTRLTVT.

V is TRBV5-4 and J is TRBJ1-6; possibly TRBD1 for D (6 bases). The CDR3 is 15 amino acids. From germline, CDR1 is SGHNT and CDR2 YYREEE (reference sequence). Trimming pared 2 bases from V and 7 bases from J, leaving 13 bases between. CDR3 protein: CASSLQGVWNSPLHF. CDR3 DNA sequence: TGTGCCAGCAGCTTACAGGGTGTGTGGAATTCACCCCTCCACTTT. Supplemented by reference TRBV5-4 and TRBJ1-6, the full variable domain reads ETGVTQSPTHLIKTRGQQVTLRCSSQSGHNTVSWYQQALGQGPQFIFQYYREEENGRGNFPPRFSGLQFPNYSSELNVNALELDDSALYLCASSLQGVWNSPLHFGNGTRLTVT.

This clone has a single count. The chain links TRBV25-1 to TRBJ2-1; TRBD1 matches at 12 bases. The CDR3 spans 16 residues. Trimming removed 2 bases from V and 6 bases from J; junction bases left unmatched: 5. Germline V gives CDR1 MGHDK, CDR2 SYGVNS. CDR3 sequence: CASSEAGTGGANEQFF. The DNA of the CDR3 is TGTGCCAGCAGTGAAGCCGGGACAGGGGGCGCCAATGAGCAGTTCTTC.

This rearrangement joins TRBV3-1 (or the pseudogene TRBV3-2) to TRBJ1-2, with D hard to call. The V end was cut by 3 bases, the J end by 7 bases, with 6 bases between. The CDR3 spans 11 residues. Germline CDR1 LGHDT, CDR2 YNNKEL (reference sequence). The CDR3: CASSHPFGYTF. DNA of the CDR3: TGTGCCAGCAGCCACCCCTTTGGCTACACCTTC.

This chain links TRBV28 with TRBJ1-1; a weak D match, TRBD1 (6 bases). This CDR3 is 15 amino acids long. Trimming took off 6 bases at V and 6 bases at J, with 20 bases between the two ends. In germline, CDR1 is MDHEN, CDR2 SYDVKM. CDR3 in amino acids: CASSTDGDRRAEAFF. The CDR3 region has the DNA TGTGCCAGCAGCACCGACGGCGACAGGCGGGCTGAAGCTTTCTTT.

The J gene is TRBJ2-5, the V gene TRBV30; maybe TRBD2 (6 bases). V shed 1 base and J shed 7 bases, with 13 bases lying between them. CDR3 length: 13 amino acids. CDR1 is GTSNPN, CDR2 SVGIG, per germline (reference sequence). The CDR3 region is CAWSAGLGGTQYF. CDR3 DNA: TGTGCCTGGAGTGCGGGACTCGGGGGGACCCAGTACTTC.

The chain is built from TRBV5-1 and TRBJ1-3; 9 nucleotides line up with TRBD1. The J segment lost 0 bases and the V segment lost 2 bases, leaving 3 bases of the junction unmatched. Looked up from germline, CDR1 is SGHRS and CDR2 is YFSETQ. CDR3 length equals 16 residues. The CDR3 DNA follows: TGCGCCAGCAGCTTACCGGGACAGGGCTCTGGAAACACCATATATTTT. Protein sequence: CASSLPGQGSGNTIYF.

The chain uses TRBV24-1 and TRBJ2-3, with 7 positions matching TRBD2. Looked up from germline, CDR1 is KGHDR and CDR2 is SFDVKD. With V trimmed by 5 bases and J by 2 bases, 3 bases remained unmatched. This CDR3 has 14 residues. CDR3 coding DNA: TGTGCCACCAGTGCGGGACTATCCACAGATACGCAGTATTTT. It translates to CATSAGLSTDTQYF.

Only one count was recorded for this clone. The chain joins TRBV11-3 to TRBJ1-6; the match to TRBD1 covers 10 bases. CDR1 and CDR2 (germline): SGHNT, YENEEA. The V and J ends lost 2 bases and 13 bases, in that order; junction bases with no gene match: 5. The CDR3 has 14 residues. The CDR3 bases are TGTGCCAGCAGCTTAAAGGGACAGGGGTTTCCCCTCCACTTT. It codes for CASSLKGQGFPLHF. The entire variable domain, with the rest obtained from reference TRBV11-3 and TRBJ1-6, is as follows: EAGVVQSPRYKIIEKKQPVAFWCNPISGHNTLYWYLQNLGQGPELLIRYENEEAVDDSQLPKDRFSAERLKGVDSTLKIQPAELGDSAVYLCASSLKGQGFPLHFGNGTRLTVT.

The rearrangement links TRBV6-8 to TRBJ2-4; 10 bases are shared with TRBD2. V shed 5 bases and J 9 bases; nucleotides not matched to a gene: 16. CDR1 is MNHGY, CDR2 SAAAGT, per germline. This CDR3 comprises 17 residues. CDR3 sequence (DNA): TGTGCCAGCAGTCACGCGTCTAGCGGGGGACACGTTTCCATTCAGTACTTC. Amino acids: CASSHASSGGHVSIQYF.

This clone turned up a few times. The CDR3 DNA sequence: TGTGCCAGTAGTGTGGACAACTCTGGAAACACCATATATTTT. Its translation is CASSVDNSGNTIYF. This chain uses TRBV19 with TRBJ1-3; D is perhaps TRBD1 (5 bases). Trimming stripped 5 bases from V and 0 bases from J, with 8 bases between. The CDR3 spans 14 residues. Germline V gene lookup returns CDR1 LNHDA and CDR2 SQIVND (reference sequence).

The rearrangement links TRBV5-1 to TRBJ2-7; possible D gene TRBD2, 5 bases. Looked up from germline, CDR1 is SGHRS and CDR2 is YFSETQ. V lost 4 bases, J lost 5 bases, and 19 bases lay in between. The CDR3 totals 15 residues. The CDR3 protein is CASSPFPTRVDEQYF. CDR3 nucleotide sequence: TGCGCCAGCAGCCCTTTTCCTACTAGAGTGGACGAGCAGTACTTC. The entire variable domain, with the rest obtained from reference TRBV5-1 and TRBJ2-7, is as follows: KAGVTQTPRYLIKTRGQQVTLSCSPISGHRSVSWYQQTPGQGLQFLFEYFSETQRNKGNFPGRFSGRQFSNSRSEMNVSTLELGDSALYLCASSPFPTRVDEQYFGPGTRLTVT.

The rearrangement uses TRBV18 and TRBJ2-1; TRBD1 might be the D (7 bases). Germline values: CDR1 KGHSH, CDR2 LQKENI. This CDR3 is built from 16 residues. The V end lost 5 bases, the J end lost 4 bases, and 18 bases lay between the germline ends. DNA of the CDR3: TGTGCCAGCTCAACCCAGGGGGGACCTCTTTACAATGAGCAGTTCTTC. It is translated as CASSTQGGPLYNEQFF.

This chain joins TRBV5-1 and TRBJ2-2, with TRBD2 matching 9 bases. Looked up from germline, CDR1 is SGHRS and CDR2 is YFSETQ. Trimming took 3 bases from V and 3 from J; bases not matched to a gene: 6. There are 16 residues in the CDR3. CDR3 protein: CASSSTGTSYTGELFF. DNA of the CDR3: TGCGCCAGCAGCTCAACCGGGACTAGCTACACCGGGGAGCTGTTTTTT.

The chain's CDR3 is CAISDGLRRGPQHF. CDR3 coding DNA: TGTGCCATCAGTGACGGGCTGAGGCGGGGGCCCCAGCATTTT. The chain joins TRBV10-3 to TRBJ1-5, with unresolved D. Trimming pared 3 bases from V and 9 bases from J, leaving 15 bases between. The CDR3 spans 14 residues. Germline CDR1 reads ENHRY; CDR2 reads SYGVKD.

J is TRBJ1-1 and V is TRBV28; D not certain. There are 11 residues in the CDR3. The germline V gene has CDR1 MDHEN and CDR2 SYDVKM. The V gene lost 4 bases and the J gene lost 7 bases, with 7 bases spanning the gap. The CDR3 DNA is TGTGCCAGCAGTTCGTCCCTTGAAGCTTTCTTT. Its protein is CASSSSLEAFF.

The chain couples TRBV19 to TRBJ1-2; weak D call: TRBD1 (6 bases). V lost 6 bases to trimming and J lost 4 bases, with 24 bases between them. Germline V gene data show CDR1 as LNHDA and CDR2 as SQIVND (reference sequence). The CDR3 runs to 17 residues. The CDR3 nucleotides read TGTGCCAGTAGCCAAGGTCCTGTGGACAGACTTTTCTATGGCTACACCTTC. This gives the protein CASSQGPVDRLFYGYTF.